This TCR beta chain was identified during a study of OX40 agonist ivuxolimab in advanced cancers. Turning to the study itself: Three patients, one with hepatocellular carcinoma and two with cutaneous melanoma, responded partially.

Some clones are missing from TCRdb's copy, which holds only in-frame ones; the method was immunoSEQ multiplex PCR. The sample yields about 82,000 clones, approximately 84% seen once. The V and J ends lost 5 bases and 3 bases respectively, with 12 bases between them. This CDR3 has 13 residues. Germline lookup yields CDR1 SGHTS and CDR2 YDEGEE. Details on this clone: Its cognate antigen is unknown.

Study-wide findings and caveats: Dose levels from 0.1 to 3.0 mg/kg saw CD4+ and CD8+ blood T cells expand clonally by week 6. Low normalized T-cell clonal expansion was also seen in some nonresponders.

At cycle 4 day 1, cycle 7 day 1, and baseline, blood was sampled. The source is an adult with an advanced solid tumor such as melanoma, head and neck, liver or kidney cancer. This chain joins TRBV5-8 and TRBJ2-7; no firm D call. Sequenced material: CD4+ or CD8+ T cells sorted from blood, taken in a trial of the OX40 agonist ivuxolimab. The CDR3 nucleotides read TGTGCCAGCAGTCGGTATTCGGGCTACGAGCAGTACTTC. Translation gives CASSRYSGYEQYF.